In its sample, the clone carrying this T cell receptor beta chain was seen a few times. As yet, its antigen is unknown. Compared with germline, one end of the junction differs, possibly owing to a read error. These data belong to a study of regulatory T cells in long-lasting Graves disease. Background on the study: The criterion for persistent Graves' disease was over 5 years of antithyroid drugs with positive TSH receptor antibodies. Overall study results and limits: The study examined only peripheral blood, not thyroid tissue. TRBV28 was favored in persistent disease, as were TRBJ1-2 and TRBJ2-5. TCR diversity was lower in persistent Graves' patients than in newly diagnosed ones.

To make TCR beta libraries, researchers used iRepertoire HTBI primers and Arm-PCR of CDR3 regions. Each CDR3 protein gets one entry after TCRdb re-called the multiplex PCR reads with MiXCR. Of around 460,000 distinct CDR3 sequences in the sample, roughly 21% were seen once. The CDR3 spans 15 residues. CDR1 and CDR2 from the germline V gene are SNHLY and FYNNEI. The time point here: persistent/refractory GD, antithyroid drugs over 5 years with positive TRAb. PBMC RNA was the source of the TCR library. The clonotype was recovered from a female donor with Graves disease. The J gene is TRBJ1-1, the V gene TRBV2, with a tentative D call TRBD1 (5 bases). The material was peripheral blood mononuclear cells (PBMCs), obtained when the disease was refractory, from a patient treated with antithyroid drugs. The CDR3 reads CASSDGHTENTEAFF. As DNA, the CDR3 is TGTGCCAGTAGTGATGGACACACGGAGAACACTGAAGCTTTCTTT.